Shown below are 4 T cell receptor beta chains from a single sample sequenced in a study of beta chain features in type 1 diabetes. Sequencing targeted expressed TCRB transcripts, as all isolated RNA had been reverse transcribed. Some clones are missing from TCRdb's copy, which holds only in-frame ones; the method was immunoSEQ multiplex PCR. The top ten hold 6.7% of the sample, which has hundreds of thousands of clones, around 15% seen once. The sequencing sample was made of central memory CD4+ T cells from blood. The receptors originated from a man aged 25 to 45 in good health.

This chain links TRBV27 with TRBJ2-3, with 14 positions matching TRBD2. The ends lost 2 bases at V and 10 bases at J; junction bases unmatched: 11. The V gene's germline CDR1 is MNHEY and CDR2 SMNVEV (reference sequence). This CDR3 spans 17 amino acids. The DNA of the CDR3 is TGTGCCAGCAGTTTACCCTGGACTAGCGGGGGGCCCAGGGCGCAGTATTTT. As protein: CASSLPWTSGGPRAQYF.

The rearrangement uses TRBV6-1 and TRBJ2-3, with no clear D. The CDR3 consists of 14 residues. V dropped 5 bases and J dropped 4 bases, with 13 bases sitting between them. CDR1 is MNHNS, CDR2 SASEGT, per germline. CDR3 amino acids: CASSPLYEADTQYF. DNA of the CDR3: TGTGCCAGCAGTCCACTGTACGAAGCAGATACGCAGTATTTT.

This clone was detected ten times or more. This rearrangement joins TRBV11-2 to TRBJ2-1, with TRBD1 as a possible D gene (5 bases). Trimming took 0 bases from V and 9 from J, leaving 9 bases between them. Per the germline V gene, CDR1 is SGHAT and CDR2 is FQNNGV. CDR3 length: 13 amino acids. CDR3 protein: CASSLDLRAEQFF. As DNA, the CDR3 is TGTGCCAGCAGCTTAGATCTCAGGGCTGAGCAGTTCTTC.

At least ten counts were recorded for this clone. The chain couples TRBV5-4 to TRBJ2-3; no clear D gene. Germline V gene sequence: CDR1 SGHNT, CDR2 YYREEE (reference sequence). The CDR3 is 12 amino acids. V dropped 0 bases and J dropped 5 bases, with 4 bases sitting between them. The CDR3 reads CASSLEGDTQYF. CDR3 nucleotides: TGTGCCAGCAGCTTGGAGGGAGATACGCAGTATTTT.